Shown below are 32 T cell receptor beta chains from a single sample sequenced in a study of esophageal squamous cell carcinoma under preoperative chemotherapy. TCRdb passed the PCR reads through MiXCR, listing each CDR3 protein once. Of around 34,000 distinct CDR3 sequences in the sample, 52% are singletons; the top ten hold 23%. Time point specified: after preoperative PTX-NDP chemotherapy. This material was collected from a patient given preoperative chemotherapy. These receptors all come from a human donor with esophageal squamous cell carcinoma. The donor label of this sample is uncertain.

The chain links TRBV7-6 to TRBJ2-5; 10 positions agree with TRBD2. The J call may be incorrect, as the DNA end agrees better with TRBJ2-3. This CDR3 comprises 14 residues. Looked up from germline, CDR1 is SGHVS and CDR2 is FNYEAQ. The CDR3 protein is CAGSGGGDKETQYF. CDR3 coding DNA: TGTGCGGGCAGCGGGGGGGGGGACAAAGAGACGCAGTATTTT.

Notes on this clonotype: A much bigger clone sits one base away, suggesting this may be a read error. This chain links TRBV7-2 with TRBJ2-3, with D perhaps matching TRBD1 (5 bases). The DNA matches TRBJ2-7 better at its end, which makes the J call doubtful. The CDR3 extends over 14 amino acids. Germline V CDR1 and CDR2: SGHTA, FQGNSA. CDR3 sequence: CASSPLDRSNEQYF. In nucleotides, the CDR3 is TGTGCCAGCAGCCCTCTCGACAGAAGCAATGAGCAGTACTTC.

Note on this clonotype: One end of the junction fails to match germline, which may point to a read error. This rearrangement joins TRBV6-1 to TRBJ2-3, with 7 bases identical to TRBD2. CDR1 MNHNS and CDR2 SASEGT come from the germline V gene. The CDR3 sequence is 16 residues long. The CDR3 protein is CASSESGTGGKNTQYF. CDR3 in DNA: TGTGCCAGCAGTGAATCGGGGACGGGAGGCAAAAACACGCAGTACTTT.

Of note for this clonotype: Since the CDR3 does not end with the conserved phenylalanine or tryptophan, this likely comes from a read error. The limits of the CDR3 on the DNA are not certain, so only TCRdb's listed CDR3 is given. The gene calls are TRBV7-2 and TRBJ2-5; the table's D call TRBD1 went unverified against the DNA. Looked up from germline, CDR1 is SGHTA and CDR2 is FQGNSA. The CDR3 totals 15 residues, both ends included. The CDR3: CASSVSALGAASQLS.

Comments on this clonotype: The junction departs from germline at one end; a sequencing error may be responsible. CDR3 sequence: CASSRLGGANTDALYF. CDR3 coding DNA: TGTGCCAGCAGCCGCCTAGGGGGGGCGAACACCGATGCGCTGTATTTT. V and J are TRBV7-8 and TRBJ2-2, with D perhaps matching TRBD2 (7 bases). Germline V lookup: CDR1 SGHVS, CDR2 FQNEAQ. The CDR3 runs 16 residues.

This clonotype was counted a few times. The rearrangement links TRBV11-3 to TRBJ2-5; 8 bases fit TRBD1. CDR3 length: 16 amino acids. Germline CDR1 reads SGHNT; CDR2 reads YENEEA. The V segment lost 7 bases and the J segment 2 bases; nucleotides outside the gene matches: 12. CDR3 loop: CASNPAGTGIQETQYF. CDR3 DNA: TGTGCCAGCAACCCCGCCGGGACAGGTATTCAAGAGACCCAGTACTTC.

This clonotype was found once. J is TRBJ2-3 and V is TRBV10-3; D possibly matches TRBD1 or TRBD2 (5 bases each). Germline lookup yields CDR1 ENHRY and CDR2 SYGVKD. This CDR3 comprises 14 residues. The CDR3, as DNA: TGTGGCGTCACGGGGCTGAGAGGCAAAAATATGCAGTATTTT. Its protein is CGVTGLRGKNMQYF.

This chain joins TRBV7-8 and TRBJ2-1; 8 bases fit TRBD2. Trimming at V came to 1 base and at J to 13 bases, leaving 15 bases not matched to a gene. Per germline, CDR1 SGHVS and CDR2 FQNEAQ. The length of the CDR3 is 16 residues. The CDR3 protein is CASSLGRLATGETQFF. CDR3 sequence (DNA): TGTGCCAGCAGCTTAGGTAGACTAGCGACAGGCGAGACCCAGTTCTTC.

A remark on this clonotype: This likely comes from a read error, as the CDR3 has no conserved phenylalanine or tryptophan at its end. The limits of the CDR3 on the DNA are not certain, so only TCRdb's listed CDR3 is given. The rearrangement uses TRBV7-7 and TRBJ2-5; the DNA was not used to check the table's D call, TRBD2. Germline loops: CDR1 SSHAT, CDR2 FNYEAQ (reference sequence). Counting both end residues, the CDR3 totals 16 amino acids. This CDR3 reads CASSSLAGGFETSRYS.

The chain joins TRBV11-3 to TRBJ2-7; D call uncertain. This CDR3 has 13 residues. Germline V gene lookup returns CDR1 SGHNT and CDR2 YENEEA. Trimming stripped 3 bases from V and 5 bases from J, with 11 bases between. CDR3 DNA sequence: TGTGCCAGCAGCTTTACCTTCGGACACGAGCAGTACTTC. The encoded protein is CASSFTFGHEQYF.

Ten or more counts support this clonotype. The chain links TRBV6-1 to TRBJ2-7; no clear D gene. Germline CDR1 is MNHNS and CDR2 is SASEGT. V lost 3 bases, J lost 2 bases, and 11 bases lay in between. The CDR3 contains 14 residues. CDR3 protein: CASSDLEDTYEQYF. The CDR3 DNA is TGTGCCAGCAGTGACTTGGAAGACACCTACGAGCAGTACTTC.

This rearrangement joins TRBV7-8 to TRBJ2-5; D remains ambiguous. Germline V CDR1 and CDR2: SGHVS, FQNEAQ. The CDR3 is 15 residues long. The V end lost 3 bases, the J end lost 11 bases, and 22 bases lay between the germline ends. This CDR3 is CASSLRRSKENEQYF. DNA for the CDR3: TGTGCCAGCAGCTTGCGGCGGTCAAAAGAGAATGAGCAGTACTTC.

The V call is TRBV11-1, the J call TRBJ2-5; 14 bases are shared with TRBD2. Trimming at V came to 8 bases and at J to 5 bases, leaving 7 bases not matched to a gene. Per the germline V gene, CDR1 is SGHAT and CDR2 is FQDESV (reference sequence). The CDR3 has 15 amino acids. The chain's CDR3 is CASYPGLAGVETQYF. CDR3 coding DNA: TGTGCCAGCTACCCGGGACTAGCGGGAGTGGAGACCCAGTACTTC.

A note on this clonotype: The junction and the germline gene differ at one end; a read error may be behind it. This chain joins TRBV7-2 and TRBJ2-4, with TRBD1 as a possible D gene (6 bases). This CDR3 is built from 15 residues. Germline CDR1 is SGHTA and CDR2 is FQGNSA. The CDR3 sequence is CASSKGVCAKNTQYF. The CDR3 nucleotides read TGTGCCAGCAGCAAGGGGGTGTGCGCCAAAAACACGCAGTATTTC.

This clonotype has only a few counts. This CDR3 reads CASSSPGQDGREAFF. The CDR3 nucleotides are TGTGCCAGCAGCTCCCCCGGACAGGATGGTCGCGAAGCTTTCTTT. The V and J genes are TRBV7-8 and TRBJ1-1; 7 bases fit TRBD1. Germline CDR1 SGHVS, CDR2 FQNEAQ. With 4 bases clipped from V and 8 bases from J, the junction kept 13 bases outside the gene matches. The CDR3 consists of 15 residues.

A remark on this clonotype: One junction end does not reproduce the germline sequence, and a read error may be involved. This chain uses TRBV6-2 or TRBV6-3 with TRBJ2-4; D could derive from TRBD1 or TRBD2 (6 bases each). The germline V gene encodes CDR1 MNHEY and CDR2 SVGEGT. This CDR3 contains 16 residues. The CDR3 DNA reads TGTGCCAGCATGGGGATCGGGGGCGGTGACAAAAACACTCAGTACTTC. Amino acids: CASMGIGGGDKNTQYF.

This clonotype was found many times. The genes are TRBV6-1 and TRBJ2-5; D is undetermined. The V gene's germline CDR1 is MNHNS and CDR2 SASEGT. The CDR3 is made up of 13 amino acids. V was cut by 2 bases and J by 2 bases, with 6 bases left in between. Here the CDR3 reads CASSEQKQETQYF. The CDR3 nucleotides are TGTGCCAGCAGTGAACAAAAACAAGAGACCCAGTACTTC.

This clonotype has more than one count but fewer than ten. V gene TRBV7-2 combines with J gene TRBJ2-5; 9 bases line up with TRBD2. Near its end, the DNA agrees better with TRBJ2-7, so the J call may be wrong. Germline assignment: CDR1 SGHTA and CDR2 FQGNSA. This CDR3 has 15 residues. The CDR3, as DNA: TGTGCCAGCAGCTTAGGAGCGGGAGGCCTCTACGAGCAGTACTTC. Translated: CASSLGAGGLYEQYF.

Turning to this clonotype: One end of the junction does not line up with germline, which may come from a read error. V gene TRBV12-3 or TRBV12-4 combines with J gene TRBJ2-4; perhaps D is TRBD1 or TRBD2 (5 bases each). The CDR3 has 13 amino acids. DNA for the CDR3: TGCGCCACGGGGCCGTGCGCCAAAAATATTCAGTACTTC. It translates to CATGPCAKNIQYF.

With respect to this clonotype: The germline gene is not matched at one end of the junction; a read error may be the cause. The genes are TRBV12-3 or TRBV12-4 and TRBJ2-3; possibly TRBD1 or TRBD2 for D (5 bases each). The CDR3 extends over 17 amino acids. CDR3: CARSCGPGRWAKDTQYF. The CDR3 region has the DNA TGTGCCAGGAGTTGCGGCCCGGGGCGGTGGGCCAAAGATACGCAGTATTTC.

The chain combines TRBV7-6 with TRBJ2-3; the D call may be TRBD1 or TRBD2 (5 bases each). Gene TRBJ2-7 matches the end of the DNA better, so the J call may be wrong. This CDR3 has 14 amino acids. Germline CDR1 and CDR2: SGHVS and FNYEAQ. The CDR3 loop reads CASRGLGAKDTQYF. Written as DNA, the CDR3 is TGTGCCAGCAGGGGGCTGGGAGCCAAAGATACGCAGTACTTC.

This clonotype was picked up one time. The junction and the germline gene differ at one end; a read error may be behind it. The chain is built from TRBV7-2 and TRBJ2-3; D may correspond to TRBD1 or TRBD2 (6 bases each). The CDR3 loop spans 15 amino acids. The germline CDR1 and CDR2 sequences are SGHTA and FQGNSA. For the CDR3, the DNA is TGTGCCGGGGGAGTCGGGGGCGGTGACCCAGATACCCAGTACTTT. Its protein is CAGGVGGGDPDTQYF. Supplemented by reference TRBV7-2 and TRBJ2-3, the full variable domain reads GAGVSQSPSNKVTEKGKDVELRCDPISGHTALYWYRQSLGQGLEFLIYFQGNSAPDKSGLPSDRFSAERTGGSVSTLTIQRTQQEDSAVYLCAGGVGGGDPDTQYFGPGTRLTVL.

This clonotype was picked up a small number of times. The V and J genes are TRBV28 and TRBJ1-2; D is unclear. The germline V gene encodes CDR1 MDHEN and CDR2 SYDVKM. This CDR3 has 15 residues. V lost 4 bases to trimming and J lost 2 bases, with 14 bases between them. CDR3 region: CASSSSSGLNYGYTF. CDR3 DNA sequence: TGTGCCAGCAGTTCCTCCTCGGGCCTGAACTATGGCTACACCTTC.

This clonotype was recorded at least ten times. In nucleotides, the CDR3 is TGTGCCAGCAGCCGCCGCCTTTCAGGGGTGAACACTGAAGCTTTCTTT. Amino acids: CASSRRLSGVNTEAFF. V usage is TRBV6-1 and J usage is TRBJ1-1, with D perhaps matching TRBD1 (6 bases). Per germline, CDR1 MNHNS and CDR2 SASEGT. This CDR3 has 16 residues. Trimming stripped 6 bases from V and 0 bases from J, with 17 bases between.

Comment on this clonotype: The junction departs from the called germline gene at one end, perhaps through a read error. The chain is built from TRBV12-3 or TRBV12-4 and TRBJ2-3, with D possibly being TRBD1 (6 bases). CDR3 length equals 16 residues. The CDR3 sequence is CASGATGGRAKETQYF. The CDR3 bases are TGTGCCAGCGGGGCGACTGGGGGCCGGGCCAAAGAGACGCAGTACTTT.

As to this clonotype: The junction differs from germline at one of its ends, possibly a read error. The chain combines TRBV7-2 with TRBJ2-3, with 8 nucleotides matching TRBD2. The CDR3 runs 14 residues. CDR1 and CDR2 from the germline V gene are SGHTA and FQGNSA. CDR3 region: CAGSGGGTTDTQYF. The CDR3 coding sequence is TGTGCGGGCAGCGGGGGCGGAACCACAGATACCCAGTACTTT. The variable domain in full, completed from reference TRBV7-2 and TRBJ2-3, reads GAGVSQSPSNKVTEKGKDVELRCDPISGHTALYWYRQSLGQGLEFLIYFQGNSAPDKSGLPSDRFSAERTGGSVSTLTIQRTQQEDSAVYLCAGSGGGTTDTQYFGPGTRLTVL.

This chain connects TRBV7-3 to TRBJ2-5; D is possibly TRBD2 (5 bases). Trimming cost V 3 bases and J 6 bases, with 23 bases left between them. Germline V lookup: CDR1 SGHTA, CDR2 FQGTGA. The CDR3 length is 17 residues. CDR3 region: CASSFIPAGRIKKTQYF. CDR3 coding DNA: TGTGCCAGCAGCTTCATACCGGCGGGCCGGATCAAAAAGACCCAGTACTTC.

The chain employs TRBV7-3 and TRBJ2-5, with 12 bases matching TRBD2. Matching the DNA end better, TRBJ2-7 makes the J call doubtful. The CDR3 has 16 residues. The germline CDR1 and CDR2 sequences are SGHTA and FQGTGA. CDR3 protein: CASSDQTSGSRYEQYF. The CDR3, as DNA: TGTGCCAGCAGCGACCAGACTAGCGGGAGTAGGTACGAGCAGTACTTC.

The chain joins TRBV6-5 to TRBJ2-4; 8 bases fit TRBD1. The J call may be mistaken, given a closer DNA end match to TRBJ2-1. The germline V gene has CDR1 MNHEY and CDR2 SVGAGI. The CDR3 spans 13 residues. The CDR3 sequence: CASSYGRGRIQFF. As DNA, the CDR3 is TGTGCCAGCAGTTACGGCAGGGGGCGCATCCAGTTCTTC.

This rearrangement joins TRBV11-3 to TRBJ2-1; a possible D gene is TRBD2 (6 bases). The V gene's germline CDR1 is SGHNT and CDR2 YENEEA. V dropped 2 bases and J dropped 2 bases, with 10 bases sitting between them. The CDR3 runs to 15 residues. The CDR3, as DNA: TGTGCCAGCAGCTTATCAGGGACTCCCTACAATGAGCAGTTCTTC. This translates into CASSLSGTPYNEQFF.

Comments on this clonotype: At one end, the junction sequence differs from germline, possibly due to a read error. The rearrangement uses TRBV12-3 or TRBV12-4 and TRBJ2-2; maybe TRBD2 (5 bases). The CDR3 consists of 15 residues. The CDR3, as DNA: TGTGCCAGCAGGATCGGGGTAGAGGGCACCGGTGAGCAGTTTTTT. It yields the protein CASRIGVEGTGEQFF.

This clonotype was found a few times. Here the CDR3 reads CASGRGGSYEQYF. CDR3 sequence (DNA): TGTGCCAGCGGACGCGGGGGGAGCTACGAGCAGTACTTC. The chain uses TRBV7-2 and TRBJ2-7; 8 nucleotides agree with TRBD2. CDR3 length: 13 residues. Germline V lookup: CDR1 SGHTA, CDR2 FQGNSA. V shed 8 bases, J shed 3 bases, and the junction held 6 bases outside the gene matches. The full variable domain, with the rest looked up from reference TRBV7-2 and TRBJ2-7, is GAGVSQSPSNKVTEKGKDVELRCDPISGHTALYWYRQSLGQGLEFLIYFQGNSAPDKSGLPSDRFSAERTGGSVSTLTIQRTQQEDSAVYLCASGRGGSYEQYFGPGTRLTVT.